These T cell receptor beta chains were read from a single sample in a study of identical twins. TCRdb re-derived calls from the 5' RACE reads in MiXCR, one entry per CDR3 protein. The sample has more than 650,000 distinct CDR3 sequences, roughly 6% seen once. Sequencing input: naive T cells sorted from blood. These receptors were collected from a young man in good health. Each CDR3 is given with its conserved first and last residue. The D gene is left open where the match is weak. Expanded clones are given a class, and other clones once, few, many or no size at all.

TRBV29-1	TRBD1	TRBJ2-2	many	CSVEEGQGATGELFF	TGCAGCGTTGAAGAGGGACAGGGGGCCACCGGGGAGCTGTTTTTT
TRBV28	TRBD1	TRBJ2-7	.	CASRMGTVADEQYF	TGTGCCAGCAGAATGGGGACAGTGGCGGACGAGCAGTACTTC
TRBV20-1	TRBD2	TRBJ2-3	many	CSASGLAGTTQYF	TGCAGTGCTAGTGGGCTAGCGGGAACTACGCAGTATTTT
TRBV14	.	TRBJ1-1	many	CASSQGVVAFF	TGTGCCAGCAGCCAAGGGGTGGTTGCTTTCTTT
TRBV19	TRBD2	TRBJ2-1	.	CASTPLAGTYNEQFF	TGTGCCTCCACCCCGCTAGCGGGGACCTACAATGAGCAGTTCTTC
TRBV7-9	TRBD1	TRBJ2-1	.	CASSSRDREYNEQFF	TGTGCCAGCAGCAGCCGGGACAGGGAATACAATGAGCAGTTCTTC
TRBV12-3/TRBV12-4	TRBD2	TRBJ2-3	few	CASSPGLAGGRADTQYF	TGTGCCAGCAGTCCAGGACTAGCGGGAGGACGGGCAGATACGCAGTATTTT
TRBV15	TRBD1	TRBJ2-7	few	CATSSVGDSLTYEQYF	TGTGCCACCAGCAGCGTGGGGGACAGTTTAACCTACGAGCAGTACTTC
TRBV20-1	.	TRBJ2-3	.	CSARPRPGTDTQYF	TGCAGTGCTAGACCAAGACCGGGCACAGATACGCAGTATTTT
TRBV6-2/TRBV6-3	.	TRBJ2-7	many	CASSGTSSYEQYF	TGTGCCAGCTCCGGGACAAGCTCCTACGAGCAGTACTTC
TRBV7-9	TRBD2	TRBJ2-7	few	CASSLLLNSGGSYEQYF	TGTGCCAGCAGCTTACTCCTCAACTCGGGAGGTTCCTACGAGCAGTACTTC
TRBV7-2	TRBD2	TRBJ2-1	.	CASSRAPGLAGNNEQFF	TGTGCCAGCAGCAGAGCCCCGGGACTAGCGGGAAACAATGAGCAGTTCTTC
TRBV7-8	.	TRBJ1-5	.	CASSFYSSNQPQHF	TGTGCCAGCAGCTTCTACTCTAGCAATCAGCCCCAGCATTTT
TRBV2	.	TRBJ2-1	many	CASSEWGEQFF	TGTGCCAGCAGTGAATGGGGTGAGCAGTTCTTC
TRBV29-1	.	TRBJ2-5	many	CSVASGGPTTQETQYF	TGCAGCGTTGCGTCGGGGGGCCCAACGACTCAAGAGACCCAGTACTTC
TRBV18	.	TRBJ2-5	few	CASSPRQLETQYF	TGTGCCAGCTCACCACGACAGCTCGAGACCCAGTACTTC
TRBV20-1	.	TRBJ2-3	many	CSARDRRVTHTDTQYF	TGCAGTGCTAGAGATAGGCGTGTCACCCACACAGATACGCAGTATTTT
TRBV2	TRBD1	TRBJ1-1	few	CASRSEGATGAFF	TGTGCCAGCAGGTCTGAGGGGGCTACTGGAGCTTTCTTT
TRBV30	.	TRBJ2-2	few	CASQGWVNTGELFF	TGTGCCTCCCAGGGATGGGTGAACACCGGGGAGCTGTTTTTT
TRBV6-1	.	TRBJ1-5	many	CASSETWGVGGQPQHF	TGTGCCAGCAGCGAAACGTGGGGGGTTGGGGGTCAGCCCCAGCATTTT
TRBV7-2	.	TRBJ2-3	.	CASSLAKGYRDTQYF	TGTGCCAGCAGCTTAGCGAAAGGATACCGAGATACGCAGTATTTT
TRBV20-1	.	TRBJ2-3	many	CSASKAVGRLDTQYF	TGCAGTGCTAGTAAAGCGGTGGGCCGTCTGGATACGCAGTATTTT
TRBV28	TRBD1	TRBJ2-5	few	CASSSGQGSQETQYF	TGTGCCAGCAGTTCGGGACAGGGGTCCCAAGAGACCCAGTACTTC
TRBV15	.	TRBJ2-3	many	CATSLRDLSDTQYF	TGTGCCACCAGCCTCCGGGACCTTTCGGATACGCAGTATTTT
TRBV11-2	.	TRBJ2-3	few	CASKVLGRSTDTQYF	TGTGCCAGTAAAGTTCTGGGGCGAAGCACAGATACGCAGTATTTT
TRBV12-3/TRBV12-4	.	TRBJ2-5	.	CASSLDQQETQYF	TGTGCCAGCAGCCTAGATCAACAAGAGACCCAGTACTTC
TRBV20-1	.	TRBJ2-3	many	CSAEGGGGTDTQYF	TGCAGTGCTGAAGGAGGCGGGGGCACAGATACGCAGTATTTT
TRBV4-3	.	TRBJ2-3	few	CASSQNPGASTGTDTQYF	TGCGCCAGCAGCCAGAACCCGGGAGCCTCGACTGGCACAGATACGCAGTATTTT
TRBV12-3/TRBV12-4	.	TRBJ2-5	few	CASRGQPQETQYF	TGTGCCAGCAGAGGACAGCCGCAAGAGACCCAGTACTTC
TRBV29-1	TRBD2	TRBJ2-1	many	CSVTAGDIDNEQFF	TGCAGCGTTACAGCGGGAGATATAGACAATGAGCAGTTCTTC
TRBV4-2	.	TRBJ1-6	many	CASSQGMGVSNSPLHF	TGTGCCAGCAGCCAAGGGATGGGAGTTTCTAATTCACCCCTCCACTTT
TRBV9	TRBD2	TRBJ2-2	few	CASSVALGTSGSGTGELFF	TGTGCCAGCAGCGTAGCTTTAGGAACTAGCGGGAGTGGCACCGGGGAGCTGTTTTTT
TRBV4-1	.	TRBJ2-1	many	CASSQGYGERFF	TGCGCCAGCAGCCAAGGGTATGGGGAACGGTTCTTC
TRBV9	TRBD2	TRBJ2-1	.	CASSFLSAGGPSEQFF	TGTGCCAGCAGCTTCCTATCCGCGGGGGGCCCTTCGGAGCAGTTCTTC
TRBV21-1	.	TRBJ2-3	.	CASSTSGTGADTQYF	TGTGCCAGCAGCACGTCCGGGACAGGGGCAGATACGCAGTATTTT
TRBV27	.	TRBJ1-1	few	CASSLTGTMNTEAFF	TGTGCCAGCTCCCTAACAGGCACTATGAACACTGAAGCTTTCTTT
TRBV19	TRBD1	TRBJ1-6	few	CASSADRANSPLHF	TGTGCCAGTAGTGCCGACAGGGCCAATTCACCCCTCCACTTT
TRBV5-1	.	TRBJ2-4	many	CASSLGADPKWIQYF	TGCGCCAGCAGCTTGGGGGCAGACCCTAAGTGGATTCAGTACTTC
TRBV5-1	TRBD2	TRBJ2-5	few	CASSLTLAGGSQETQYF	TGCGCCAGCAGCTTGACGCTAGCGGGAGGGAGCCAAGAGACCCAGTACTTC
TRBV28	TRBD2	TRBJ2-7	.	CASSFGSSGSYEQYF	TGTGCCAGCAGTTTTGGGTCTAGCGGGAGTTACGAGCAGTACTTC
TRBV20-1	.	TRBJ2-3	few	CSASWIAVMVDTQYF	TGCAGTGCTAGCTGGATAGCGGTAATGGTAGATACGCAGTATTTT
TRBV15	.	TRBJ2-2	many	CATSRAQGTGELFF	TGTGCCACCAGCAGAGCCCAGGGCACCGGGGAGCTGTTTTTT
TRBV12-3/TRBV12-4	TRBD1	TRBJ2-5	many	CASIRTGKETQYF	TGTGCCAGCATTAGGACAGGGAAAGAGACCCAGTACTTC
TRBV4-3	.	TRBJ1-4	.	CASSQDTGANEKLFF	TGCGCCAGCAGCCAAGATACGGGGGCTAATGAAAAACTGTTTTTT
TRBV7-3	.	TRBJ2-3	many	CASSPTFTDTQYF	TGTGCCAGCAGCCCAACCTTCACAGATACGCAGTATTTT
TRBV30	.	TRBJ1-1	few	CAWNGLNTEAFF	TGTGCCTGGAACGGACTGAACACTGAAGCTTTCTTT
TRBV29-1	.	TRBJ2-1	many	CSGWANEQFF	TGCAGCGGATGGGCTAATGAGCAGTTCTTC
TRBV27	.	TRBJ1-6	many	CASSLWGDSPLHF	TGTGCCAGCAGTCTTTGGGGGGATTCACCCCTCCACTTT
TRBV7-2	.	TRBJ2-5	few	CASSLYSRLQYF	TGTGCCAGCAGCCTGTACTCCCGACTCCAGTACTTC
TRBV10-3	TRBD1	TRBJ2-4	many	CAISESGTDRNIQYF	TGTGCCATCAGTGAGTCTGGGACAGACAGAAACATTCAGTACTTC
TRBV9	.	TRBJ2-7	few	CASSVEWTNYEQYF	TGTGCCAGCAGCGTAGAATGGACAAACTACGAGCAGTACTTC
TRBV4-3	.	TRBJ2-7	many	CASSQEFRSSYEQYF	TGCGCCAGCAGCCAAGAGTTTCGTAGCTCCTACGAGCAGTACTTC
TRBV10-3	.	TRBJ2-3	many	CAISEGDPSTDTQYF	TGTGCCATCTCTGAGGGCGACCCTAGCACAGATACGCAGTATTTT
TRBV12-3/TRBV12-4	.	TRBJ2-3	.	CASSLALPDTQYF	TGTGCCAGCAGTTTAGCGCTTCCAGATACGCAGTATTTT
TRBV12-3/TRBV12-4	.	TRBJ1-2	few	CASSLVGGGLAYGYTF	TGTGCCAGCAGTTTAGTAGGGGGGGGCCTGGCCTATGGCTACACCTTC
TRBV29-1	.	TRBJ1-2	few	CSVLSPQTVGSFYGYTF	TGCAGCGTTCTGTCGCCCCAGACAGTGGGATCCTTCTATGGCTACACCTTC
TRBV5-1	TRBD1	TRBJ1-5	few	CASSPGTDTGQPQHF	TGCGCCAGCAGCCCGGGGACAGATACAGGGCAGCCCCAGCATTTT